This entry lists 10 T cell receptor beta chains sequenced from one sample in a study of blood T cell repertoires in COVID-19 (dated by TCRdb to the early 2020s). Receptor libraries were prepared by the immunoSEQ multiplex PCR assay. This is the immuneACCESS table as TCRdb keeps it, with only in-frame sequences that have V and J called. A part of the clones is gone; compared with another copy, unresolved V genes explain less than half, and the rest is unexplained. For this sample the table gives more than 40,000 clones, of which roughly 85% were detected only once. The ten largest clonotypes hold around 4% of the sample. The sample was peripheral blood. The receptors originated from a man aged 55 to 69 with acute or convalescent COVID-19.

The rearrangement links TRBV15 to TRBJ2-7; 10 positions match TRBD1. The germline V gene has CDR1 LNHNV and CDR2 YYDKDF (reference sequence). The CDR3 contains 15 residues. With V trimmed by 5 bases and J by 5 bases, 9 bases remained unmatched. CDR3 nucleotide sequence: TGTGCCACCAGCTCTCCGGGACAGGGGATCGACGAGCAGTACTTC. Amino acid sequence: CATSSPGQGIDEQYF.

The V and J genes are TRBV5-4 and TRBJ1-3; TRBD1 is a possible D gene (6 bases). This CDR3 is 18 amino acids long. Deletions cut 2 bases from V and 0 bases from J, with 18 bases between. Germline CDR1 SGHNT, CDR2 YYREEE (reference sequence). This chain's CDR3 is CASSFRGARLNSGNTIYF. The DNA for the CDR3 is TGTGCCAGCAGCTTTCGGGGGGCGCGCCTGAACTCTGGAAACACCATATATTTT.

V and J are TRBV7-2 and TRBJ1-1; possibly TRBD1 for D (6 bases). Germline loops: CDR1 SGHTA, CDR2 FQGNSA. CDR3 size: 14 residues. Between the trimmed V and J ends, which lost 5 bases and 5 bases, there was a span of 15 bases. The chain's CDR3 is CASSKQGQGTEAFF. The CDR3, as DNA: TGTGCCAGCAGCAAACAGGGTCAGGGAACTGAAGCTTTCTTT.

The chain employs TRBV13 and TRBJ2-5; 9 bases map to TRBD1. V was clipped by 4 bases and J by 4 bases; unmatched bases: 10. CDR3 length: 16 residues. Looked up from germline, CDR1 is PRHDT and CDR2 is FYEKMQ (reference sequence). DNA of the CDR3: TGTGCCAGCAGCTCCGACAGGGGGTTGATCGGAGAGACCCAGTACTTC. Amino acid sequence: CASSSDRGLIGETQYF.

This chain uses TRBV10-1 with TRBJ2-7; TRBD1 matches 9 bases. The CDR3 is 15 residues long. V shed 3 bases, J shed 5 bases, and the junction held 8 bases outside the gene matches. CDR1 is WNHNN, CDR2 SYGVQD, per germline (reference sequence). The chain's CDR3 is CASSESTGGRNEQYF. CDR3 nucleotides: TGCGCCAGCAGTGAATCGACAGGGGGAAGAAACGAGCAGTACTTC.

This clone was seen a single time. The chain is built from TRBV6-1 and TRBJ1-5; D not resolved. Looked up from germline, CDR1 is MNHNS and CDR2 is SASEGT. Trimming took 1 base from V and 7 from J, leaving 8 bases between them. This CDR3 has 13 amino acids. CDR3 DNA sequence: TGTGCCAGCAGTGAAGGTAGGAGGCAGCCCCAGCATTTT. Translated: CASSEGRRQPQHF.

The chain recombines TRBV25-1 with TRBJ1-6; 9 positions match TRBD1. This CDR3 comprises 15 residues. The germline gives CDR1 MGHDK, CDR2 SYGVNS. The ends lost 6 bases at V and 6 bases at J; junction bases unmatched: 6. The CDR3 DNA reads as TGTGCCAGCAGCCCTCCGGGACAGGGTAATTCACCCCTCCACTTT. It translates to CASSPPGQGNSPLHF.

V usage is TRBV21-1 and J usage is TRBJ1-4; the table's D call, TRBD1, has no DNA check behind it. TRBV21-1 constitutes a pseudogene. The CDR3 consists of 15 residues. The CDR3: CASSKGTELNEKLFF. CDR3 nucleotides: TGTGCCAGCAGCAAAGGGACAGAACTGAATGAAAAACTGTTTTTT.

The chain recombines TRBV7-8 with TRBJ1-2; D is perhaps TRBD1 (6 bases). V dropped 5 bases and J dropped 4 bases, with 29 bases sitting between them. The CDR3 is 19 residues long. Per the germline V gene, CDR1 is SGHVS and CDR2 is FQNEAQ. The CDR3 loop is CASSLTLWQGLSPGYGYTF. CDR3 bases: TGTGCCAGCAGCCTGACCCTTTGGCAGGGGCTTTCCCCTGGCTATGGCTACACCTTC. The variable domain in full, completed from reference TRBV7-8 and TRBJ1-2, reads GAGVSQSPRYKVAKRGQDVALRCDPISGHVSLFWYQQALGQGPEFLTYFQNEAQLDKSGLPSDRFFAERPEGSVSTLKIQRTQQEDSAVYLCASSLTLWQGLSPGYGYTFGSGTRLTVV.

The V gene is TRBV30, the J gene TRBJ2-7, with 8 nucleotides matching TRBD1. The CDR3 covers 15 residues. V lost 2 bases and J lost 2; bases outside the gene matches: 8. Germline lookup yields CDR1 GTSNPN and CDR2 SVGIG (reference sequence). The CDR3 DNA reads TGTGCCTGGAGTCCCACCAGACAGGGGACCTACGAGCAGTACTTC. Its translation is CAWSPTRQGTYEQYF.